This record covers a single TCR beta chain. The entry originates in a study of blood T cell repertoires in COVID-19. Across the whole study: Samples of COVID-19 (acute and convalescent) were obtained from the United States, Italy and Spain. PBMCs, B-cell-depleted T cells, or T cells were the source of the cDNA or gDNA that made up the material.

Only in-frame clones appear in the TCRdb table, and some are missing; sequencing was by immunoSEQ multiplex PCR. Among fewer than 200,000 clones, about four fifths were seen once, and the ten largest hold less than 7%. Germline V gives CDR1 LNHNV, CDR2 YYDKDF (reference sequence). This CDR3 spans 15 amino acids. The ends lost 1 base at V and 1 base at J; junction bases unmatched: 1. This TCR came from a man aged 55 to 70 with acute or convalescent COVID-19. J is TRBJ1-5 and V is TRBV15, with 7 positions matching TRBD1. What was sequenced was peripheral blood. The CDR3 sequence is CATSRGGGSNQPQHF. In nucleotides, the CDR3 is TGTGCCACCAGCAGAGGAGGGGGCAGCAATCAGCCCCAGCATTTT.